This entry is about one TCR beta chain. As yet, its antigen is unknown. The sample belongs to a study of a mutant IDH1 vaccine in newly diagnosed glioma. Study-level information: Treatment recipients were about 62% male and about 40% female, and their mean age was roughly 40 years.

The time point was: week 47, end of study. Vaccine doses each comprised 300 ug of mutant IDH1 20-mer peptide, with topical imiquimod. Each patient was administered eight vaccinations, scheduled in weeks 1, 3, 5, 7, 11, 15, 19 and 23. The donor cohort comprised cases of new WHO grade 3 or 4 IDH1-mutant, ATRX-lost astrocytoma. The repertoire was sequenced with immunoSEQ multiplex PCR; TCRdb's copy has only in-frame clones and lacks some. The table includes about 56,000 clones, around 75% detected once. The V and J ends lost 6 bases and 2 bases, in that order; junction bases with no gene match: 15. The CDR3 sequence is 18 residues long. Germline V lookup: CDR1 KGHSH, CDR2 LQKENI. The study, taken as a whole, reports: Detectable vaccine-induced immune responses arose in more than 85% of patients.

The V and J genes are TRBV18 and TRBJ2-3, with 9 bases aligning to TRBD1. This TCR came from a man aged 50-60 years with glioma. Sequences were derived from PBMCs, sampled from a glioma patient whose treatment included an IDH1 peptide vaccine. The CDR3 DNA reads as TGTGCCAGCTCCGAGGACAGGGGATTGATGCCTTTCACAGATACGCAGTATTTT. It translates to CASSEDRGLMPFTDTQYF. Complete variable domain (other parts from reference TRBV18 and TRBJ2-3): NAGVMQNPRHLVRRRGQEARLRCSPMKGHSHVYWYRQLPEEGLKFMVYLQKENIIDESGMPKERFSAEFPKEGPSILRIQQVVRGDSAAYFCASSEDRGLMPFTDTQYFGPGTRLTVL.